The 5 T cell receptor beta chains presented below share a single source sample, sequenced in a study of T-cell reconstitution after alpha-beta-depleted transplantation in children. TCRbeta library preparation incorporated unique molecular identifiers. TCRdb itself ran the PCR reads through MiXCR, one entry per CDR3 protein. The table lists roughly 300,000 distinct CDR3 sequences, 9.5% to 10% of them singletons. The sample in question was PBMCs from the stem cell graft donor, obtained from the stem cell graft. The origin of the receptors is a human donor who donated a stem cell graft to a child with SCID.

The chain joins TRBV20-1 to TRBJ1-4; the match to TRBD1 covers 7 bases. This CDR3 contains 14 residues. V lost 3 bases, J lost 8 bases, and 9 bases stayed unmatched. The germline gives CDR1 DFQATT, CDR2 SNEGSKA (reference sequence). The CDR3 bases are TGCAGTGCTAGCGGCTCCGGGACAGAAGAAAAACTGTTTTTT. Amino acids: CSASGSGTEEKLFF.

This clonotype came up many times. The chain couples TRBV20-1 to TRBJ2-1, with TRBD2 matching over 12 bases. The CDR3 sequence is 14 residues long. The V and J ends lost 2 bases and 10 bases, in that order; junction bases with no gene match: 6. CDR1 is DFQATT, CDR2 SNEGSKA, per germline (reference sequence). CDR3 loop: CSARLAGGLEEQFF. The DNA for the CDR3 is TGCAGTGCTAGACTAGCGGGGGGGCTCGAGGAGCAGTTCTTC.

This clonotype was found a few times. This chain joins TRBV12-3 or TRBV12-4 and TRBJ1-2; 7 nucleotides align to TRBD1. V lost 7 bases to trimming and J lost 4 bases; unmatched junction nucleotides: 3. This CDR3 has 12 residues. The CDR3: CASTQGPYGYTF. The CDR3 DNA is TGTGCCAGCACACAGGGGCCCTATGGCTACACCTTC.

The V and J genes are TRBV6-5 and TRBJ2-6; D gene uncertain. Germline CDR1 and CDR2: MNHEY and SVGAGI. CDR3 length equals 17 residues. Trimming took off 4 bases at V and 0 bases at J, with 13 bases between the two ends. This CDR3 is CASSLGRSSSGANVLTF. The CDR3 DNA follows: TGTGCCAGCAGTTTGGGCAGGTCAAGCTCTGGGGCCAACGTCCTGACTTTC.

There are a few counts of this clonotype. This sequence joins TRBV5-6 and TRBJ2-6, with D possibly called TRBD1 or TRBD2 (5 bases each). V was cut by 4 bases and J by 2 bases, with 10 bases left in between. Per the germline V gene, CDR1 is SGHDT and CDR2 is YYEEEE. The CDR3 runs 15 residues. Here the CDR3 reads CASSPGAAGANVLTF. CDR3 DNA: TGTGCCAGCAGCCCCGGGGCAGCTGGGGCCAACGTCCTGACTTTC.